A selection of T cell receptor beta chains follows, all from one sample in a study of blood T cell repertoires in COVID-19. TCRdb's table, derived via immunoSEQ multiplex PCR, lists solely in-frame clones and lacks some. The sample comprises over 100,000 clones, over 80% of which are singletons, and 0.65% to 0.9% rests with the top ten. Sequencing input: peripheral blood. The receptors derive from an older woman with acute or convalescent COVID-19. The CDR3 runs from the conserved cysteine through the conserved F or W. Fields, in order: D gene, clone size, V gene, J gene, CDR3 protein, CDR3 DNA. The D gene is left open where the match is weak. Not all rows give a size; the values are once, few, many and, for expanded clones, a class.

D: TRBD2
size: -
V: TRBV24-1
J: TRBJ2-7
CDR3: CATLAGGETSGSERSSYEQYF
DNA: TGTGCCACCTTGGCGGGAGGAGAGACTAGCGGGAGCGAAAGGAGCTCCTACGAGCAGTACTTC

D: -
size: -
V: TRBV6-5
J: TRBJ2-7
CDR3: CASSRGRDYEQYF
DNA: TGTGCCAGCAGCCGAGGCAGAGACTACGAGCAGTACTTC

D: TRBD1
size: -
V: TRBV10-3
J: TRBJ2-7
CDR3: CAISRGQGSYEQYF
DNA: TGTGCCATCAGTCGAGGACAGGGCTCCTACGAGCAGTACTTC

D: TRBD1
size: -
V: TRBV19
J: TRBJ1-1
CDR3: CASSTYGQGVSEAFF
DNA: TGTGCCAGTAGTACCTACGGACAGGGTGTTTCTGAAGCTTTCTTT

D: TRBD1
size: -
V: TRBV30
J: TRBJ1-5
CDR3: CAWSTGGPNQPQHF
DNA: TGTGCCTGGAGTACAGGGGGTCCTAATCAGCCCCAGCATTTT

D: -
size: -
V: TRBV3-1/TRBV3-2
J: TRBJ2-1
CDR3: CASSQGSSGLYNEQFF
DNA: TGTGCCAGCAGCCAAGGGTCCAGTGGGCTTTACAATGAGCAGTTCTTC

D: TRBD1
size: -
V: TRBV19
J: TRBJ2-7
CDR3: CASRRQGGRSYEQYF
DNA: TGTGCCAGTAGACGACAGGGCGGGCGGTCCTACGAGCAGTACTTC

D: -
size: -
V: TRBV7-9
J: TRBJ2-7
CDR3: CASSFASYEQYF
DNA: TGTGCCAGCAGCTTTGCGTCCTACGAGCAGTACTTC

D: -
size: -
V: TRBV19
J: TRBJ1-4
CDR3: CASSDSSNEKLFF
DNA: TGTGCCAGTAGCGACAGTTCTAATGAAAAACTGTTTTTT

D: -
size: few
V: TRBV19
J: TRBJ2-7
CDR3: CASSPPGHPSYEQYF
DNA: TGTGCCAGTAGCCCGCCGGGACATCCGAGTTACGAGCAGTACTTC

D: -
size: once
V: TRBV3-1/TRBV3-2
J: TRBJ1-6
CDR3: CASSPGLTDSPLHF
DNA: TGTGCCAGCAGCCCGGGACTGACGGATTCACCCCTCCACTTT

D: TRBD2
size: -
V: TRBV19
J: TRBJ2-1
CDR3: CASKRAGYNEQFF
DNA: TGTGCCAGTAAGCGAGCGGGGTACAATGAGCAGTTCTTC

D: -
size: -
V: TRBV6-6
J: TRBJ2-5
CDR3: CASSPKPVGGGRETQYF
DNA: TGTGCCAGCAGTCCTAAGCCCGTGGGGGGGGGCCGCGAGACCCAGTACTTC

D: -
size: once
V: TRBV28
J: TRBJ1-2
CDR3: CASISPGAYGYTF
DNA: TGTGCCAGCATTTCCCCGGGTGCGTATGGCTACACCTTC

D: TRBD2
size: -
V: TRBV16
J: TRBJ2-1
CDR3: CAAGGGNSDEQFF
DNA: TGTGCCGCCGGCGGGGGGAACTCGGATGAGCAGTTCTTC

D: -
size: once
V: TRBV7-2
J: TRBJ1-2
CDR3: CASSLGPANYGYTF
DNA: TGTGCCAGCAGCTTAGGCCCAGCTAACTATGGCTACACCTTC

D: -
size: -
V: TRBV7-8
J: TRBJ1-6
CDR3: CASSLVTPTLRYNSPLHF
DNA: TGTGCCAGCAGCTTAGTTACTCCCACCTTGAGATATAATTCACCCCTCCACTTT

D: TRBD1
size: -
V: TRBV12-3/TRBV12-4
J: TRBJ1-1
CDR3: CASSRGQGTEAFF
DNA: TGTGCCAGCAGCCGAGGACAGGGCACTGAAGCTTTCTTT

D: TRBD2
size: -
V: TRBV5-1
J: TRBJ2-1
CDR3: CASSEVRGGNNEQFF
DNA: TGCGCCAGCAGCGAAGTTCGCGGGGGGAACAATGAGCAGTTCTTC

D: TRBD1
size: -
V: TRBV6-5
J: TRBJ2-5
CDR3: CASSYLRTGGETQYF
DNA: TGTGCCAGCAGTTATTTGAGGACAGGGGGAGAGACCCAGTACTTC

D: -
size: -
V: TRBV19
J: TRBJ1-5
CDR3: CASSPQGHNQPQHF
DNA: TGTGCCAGTAGTCCCCAGGGCCACAATCAGCCCCAGCATTTT

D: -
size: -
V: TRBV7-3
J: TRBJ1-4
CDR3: CASSPGVNHEKLFF
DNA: TGTGCCAGCAGCCCAGGGGTTAATCATGAAAAACTGTTTTTT

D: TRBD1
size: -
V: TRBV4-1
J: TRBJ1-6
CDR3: CASSHPGTDNSPLHF
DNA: TGCGCCAGCAGCCATCCCGGGACAGATAATTCACCCCTCCACTTT

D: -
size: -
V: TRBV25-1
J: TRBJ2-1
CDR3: CASKGAGPQAEQFF
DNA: TGTGCCAGCAAAGGAGCAGGGCCACAAGCGGAGCAGTTCTTC

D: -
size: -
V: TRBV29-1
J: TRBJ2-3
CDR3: CSVEGDGGVTDTQYF
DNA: TGCAGCGTTGAAGGGGACGGAGGGGTTACAGATACGCAGTATTTT

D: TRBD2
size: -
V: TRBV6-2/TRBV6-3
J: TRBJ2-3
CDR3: CASSFPGGLAGSTDTQYF
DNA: TGTGCCAGCAGCTTCCCGGGAGGACTAGCGGGTAGCACAGATACGCAGTATTTT

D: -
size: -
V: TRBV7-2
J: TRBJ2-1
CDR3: CASSLLAVYNEQFF
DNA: TGTGCCAGCAGCTTATTGGCGGTGTACAATGAGCAGTTCTTC

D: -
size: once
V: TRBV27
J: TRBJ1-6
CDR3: CASGPGSPLHF
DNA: TGTGCCAGTGGCCCCGGGTCACCCCTCCACTTT

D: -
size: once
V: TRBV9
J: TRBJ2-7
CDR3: CASSVRGFYEQYF
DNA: TGTGCCAGCAGTGTCCGAGGATTCTACGAGCAGTACTTC

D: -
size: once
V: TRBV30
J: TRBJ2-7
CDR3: CAWSLGAGYEQYF
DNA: TGTGCCTGGAGTTTGGGTGCGGGCTACGAGCAGTACTTC

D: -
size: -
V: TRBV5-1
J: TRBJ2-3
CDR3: CASSLTWGGWGTDTQYF
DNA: TGCGCCAGCAGCCTAACCTGGGGGGGCTGGGGCACAGATACGCAGTATTTT

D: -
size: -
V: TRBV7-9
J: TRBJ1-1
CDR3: CASSLEVGEQPNTEAFF
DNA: TGTGCCAGCAGCTTAGAAGTAGGGGAACAGCCAAACACTGAAGCTTTCTTT

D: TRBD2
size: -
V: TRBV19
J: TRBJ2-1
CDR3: CASSIFSGGGRGEQFF
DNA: TGTGCCAGTAGTATATTTTCGGGAGGTGGGCGTGGTGAGCAGTTCTTC

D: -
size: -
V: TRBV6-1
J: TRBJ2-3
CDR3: CASSEVRGGGTDTQYF
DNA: TGTGCCAGCAGTGAGGTCAGAGGAGGGGGCACAGATACGCAGTATTTT

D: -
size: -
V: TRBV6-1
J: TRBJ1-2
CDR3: CASSEVPRTGYGYTF
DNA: TGTGCCAGCAGTGAAGTCCCGCGAACGGGCTATGGCTACACCTTC

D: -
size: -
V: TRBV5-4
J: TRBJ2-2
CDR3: CASSLGGARRGGELFF
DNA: TGTGCCAGCAGCTTGGGTGGGGCTCGGCGGGGCGGGGAGCTGTTTTTT

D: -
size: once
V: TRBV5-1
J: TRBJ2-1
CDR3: CASSSVGGGKYNEQFF
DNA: TGCGCCAGCAGCTCCGTTGGGGGAGGAAAGTACAATGAGCAGTTCTTC

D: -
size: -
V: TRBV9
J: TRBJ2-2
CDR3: CASSAALTGPTGELFF
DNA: TGTGCCAGCAGCGCAGCCCTGACAGGTCCCACCGGGGAGCTGTTTTTT

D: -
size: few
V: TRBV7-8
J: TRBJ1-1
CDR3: CASRIQDMNTEAFF
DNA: TGTGCCAGCAGGATACAGGACATGAACACTGAAGCTTTCTTT

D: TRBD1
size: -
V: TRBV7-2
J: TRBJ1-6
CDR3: CASSSRTGLNSPLHF
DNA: TGTGCCAGCAGCTCTCGGACAGGGTTAAATTCACCCCTCCACTTT

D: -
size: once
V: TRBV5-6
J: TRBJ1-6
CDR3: CASSLNRVANSPLHF
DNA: TGTGCCAGCAGCTTGAACAGGGTGGCCAATTCACCCCTCCACTTT

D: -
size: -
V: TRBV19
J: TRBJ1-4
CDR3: CASSTGDNEKLFF
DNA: TGTGCCAGTAGTACCGGAGATAATGAAAAACTGTTTTTT

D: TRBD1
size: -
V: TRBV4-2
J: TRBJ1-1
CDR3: CASSPSGQGHTEAFF
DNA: TGTGCCAGCAGCCCATCGGGACAGGGACACACTGAAGCTTTCTTT

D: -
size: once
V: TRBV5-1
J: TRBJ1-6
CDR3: CASSDTGTPLHF
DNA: TGCGCCAGCAGCGATACAGGGACACCCCTCCACTTT

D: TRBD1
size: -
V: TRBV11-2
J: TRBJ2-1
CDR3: CASSPTGQGAGEQFF
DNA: TGTGCCAGCAGCCCTACGGGACAGGGGGCCGGCGAGCAGTTCTTC

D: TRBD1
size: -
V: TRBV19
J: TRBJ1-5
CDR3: CASSSTGTGGYSNQPQHF
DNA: TGTGCCAGTAGTTCTACCGGGACAGGGGGATATAGCAATCAGCCCCAGCATTTT

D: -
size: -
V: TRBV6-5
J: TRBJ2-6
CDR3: CCSGVWRLGANVLTF
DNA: TGTTGCTCGGGGGTATGGAGACTGGGGGCCAACGTCCTGACTTTC